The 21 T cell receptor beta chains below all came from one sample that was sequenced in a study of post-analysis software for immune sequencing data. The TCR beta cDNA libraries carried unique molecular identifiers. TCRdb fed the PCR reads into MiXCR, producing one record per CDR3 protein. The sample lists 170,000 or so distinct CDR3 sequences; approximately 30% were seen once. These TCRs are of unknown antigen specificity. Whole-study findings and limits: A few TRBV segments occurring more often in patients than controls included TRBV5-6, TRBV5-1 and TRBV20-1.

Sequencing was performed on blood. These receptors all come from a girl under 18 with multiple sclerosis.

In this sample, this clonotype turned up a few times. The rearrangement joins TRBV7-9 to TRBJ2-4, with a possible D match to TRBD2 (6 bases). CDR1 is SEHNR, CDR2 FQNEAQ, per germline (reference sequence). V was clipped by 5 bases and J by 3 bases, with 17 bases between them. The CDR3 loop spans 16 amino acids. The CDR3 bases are TGTGCCAGCAGCCACCCCACCCACGGGGGCAAAAACATTCAGTACTTC. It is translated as CASSHPTHGGKNIQYF.

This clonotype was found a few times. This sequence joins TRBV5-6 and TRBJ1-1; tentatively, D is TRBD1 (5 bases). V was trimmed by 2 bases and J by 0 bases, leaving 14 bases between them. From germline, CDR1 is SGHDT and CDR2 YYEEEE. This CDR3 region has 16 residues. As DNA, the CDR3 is TGTGCCAGCAGCTTTGCAGGGATGGCGATGAACACTGAAGCTTTCTTT. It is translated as CASSFAGMAMNTEAFF. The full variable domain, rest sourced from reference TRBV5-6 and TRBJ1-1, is DAGVTQSPTHLIKTRGQQVTLRCSPKSGHDTVSWYQQALGQGPQFIFQYYEEEERQRGNFPDRFSGHQFPNYSSELNVNALLLGDSALYLCASSFAGMAMNTEAFFGQGTRLTVV.

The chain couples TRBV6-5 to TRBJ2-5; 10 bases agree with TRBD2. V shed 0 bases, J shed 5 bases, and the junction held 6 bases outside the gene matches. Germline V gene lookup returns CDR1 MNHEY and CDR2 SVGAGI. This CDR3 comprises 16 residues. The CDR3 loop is CASSYSSGGAFETQYF. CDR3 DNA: TGTGCCAGCAGTTACTCGAGCGGGGGGGCCTTTGAGACCCAGTACTTC.

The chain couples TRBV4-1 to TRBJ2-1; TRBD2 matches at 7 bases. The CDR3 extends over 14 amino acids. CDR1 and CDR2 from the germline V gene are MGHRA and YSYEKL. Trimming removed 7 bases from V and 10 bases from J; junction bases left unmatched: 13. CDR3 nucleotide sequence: TGCGCCAGCAACCAGGCTACCCGGGACTACGAGCAGTTCTTC. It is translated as CASNQATRDYEQFF.

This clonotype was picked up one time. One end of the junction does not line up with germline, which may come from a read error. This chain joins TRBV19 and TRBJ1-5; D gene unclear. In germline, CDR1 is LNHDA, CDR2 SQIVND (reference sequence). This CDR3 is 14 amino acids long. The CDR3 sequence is CASSYALSDQPRHF. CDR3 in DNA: TGTGCCAGTAGCTACGCCTTAAGCGATCAGCCCCGGCATTTT.

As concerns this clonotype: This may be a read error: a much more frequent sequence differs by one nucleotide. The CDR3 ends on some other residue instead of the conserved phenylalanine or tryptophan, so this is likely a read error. Here the CDR3 reads CASSLGGAGGYNEQFS. The CDR3 DNA is TGTGCCAGCAGCCTGGGGGGAGCGGGAGGCTACAATGAGCAGTTCTCC. J is TRBJ2-1 and V is TRBV7-6; 9 bases match TRBD2. Germline V CDR1 and CDR2: SGHVS, FNYEAQ. There are 16 residues in the CDR3. V lost 5 bases and J lost 3; bases outside the gene matches: 8.

This chain's CDR3 is CASSARQWSSYEQYF. The CDR3 DNA sequence: TGTGCCAGCAGCGCTAGACAGTGGAGCTCCTACGAGCAGTACTTC. The rearrangement uses TRBV5-4 and TRBJ2-7; a possible D gene is TRBD1 (5 bases). V shed 4 bases and J shed 0 bases, with 14 bases lying between them. This CDR3 is built from 15 residues. Germline V gene data show CDR1 as SGHNT and CDR2 as YYREEE (reference sequence).

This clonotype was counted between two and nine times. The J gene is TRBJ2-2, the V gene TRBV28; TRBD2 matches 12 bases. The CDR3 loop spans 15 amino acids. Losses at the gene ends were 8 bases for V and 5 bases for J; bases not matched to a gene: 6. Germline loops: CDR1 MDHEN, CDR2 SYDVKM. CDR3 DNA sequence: TGTGCCAGCGGACTAGCGGGAACCAAAACCGGGGAGCTGTTTTTT. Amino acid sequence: CASGLAGTKTGELFF.

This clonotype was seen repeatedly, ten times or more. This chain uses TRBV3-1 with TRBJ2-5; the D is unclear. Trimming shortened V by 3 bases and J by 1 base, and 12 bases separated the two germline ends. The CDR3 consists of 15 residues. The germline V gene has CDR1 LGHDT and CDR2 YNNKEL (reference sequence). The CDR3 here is CASSHPMTLQETQYF. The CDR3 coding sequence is TGTGCCAGCAGCCATCCAATGACGCTCCAAGAGACCCAGTACTTC.

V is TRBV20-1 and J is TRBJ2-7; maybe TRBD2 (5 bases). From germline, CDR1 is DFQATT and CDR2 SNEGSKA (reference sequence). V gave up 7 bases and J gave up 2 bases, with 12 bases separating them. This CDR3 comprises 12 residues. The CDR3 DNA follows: TGCAGTGTGCCTAACGGGACCTACGAGCAGTACTTC. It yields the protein CSVPNGTYEQYF.

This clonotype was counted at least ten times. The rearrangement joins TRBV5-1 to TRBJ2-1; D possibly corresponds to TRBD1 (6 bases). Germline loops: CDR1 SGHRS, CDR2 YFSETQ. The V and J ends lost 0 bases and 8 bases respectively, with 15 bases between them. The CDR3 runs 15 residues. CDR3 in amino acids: CASSLAGAIYDEQFF. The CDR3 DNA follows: TGCGCCAGCAGCTTGGCAGGGGCTATATACGATGAGCAGTTCTTC.

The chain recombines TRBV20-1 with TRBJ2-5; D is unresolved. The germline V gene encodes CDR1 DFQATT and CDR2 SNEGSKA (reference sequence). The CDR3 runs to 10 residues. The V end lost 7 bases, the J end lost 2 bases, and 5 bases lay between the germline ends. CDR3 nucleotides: TGCAGTGTGGTTCAAGAGACCCAGTACTTC. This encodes CSVVQETQYF.

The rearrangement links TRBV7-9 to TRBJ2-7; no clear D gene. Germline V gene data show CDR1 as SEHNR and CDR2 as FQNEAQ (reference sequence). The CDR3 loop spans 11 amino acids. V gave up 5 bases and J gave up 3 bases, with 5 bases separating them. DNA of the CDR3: TGTGCCAGCAGCATTAACTACGAGCAGTACTTC. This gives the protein CASSINYEQYF.

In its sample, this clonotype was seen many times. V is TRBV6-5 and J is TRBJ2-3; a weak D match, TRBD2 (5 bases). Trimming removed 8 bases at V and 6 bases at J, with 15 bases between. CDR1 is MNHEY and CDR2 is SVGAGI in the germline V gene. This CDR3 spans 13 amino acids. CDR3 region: CASRRTGVDTQYF. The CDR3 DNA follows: TGTGCCAGCCGACGGACCGGGGTGGATACGCAGTATTTT.

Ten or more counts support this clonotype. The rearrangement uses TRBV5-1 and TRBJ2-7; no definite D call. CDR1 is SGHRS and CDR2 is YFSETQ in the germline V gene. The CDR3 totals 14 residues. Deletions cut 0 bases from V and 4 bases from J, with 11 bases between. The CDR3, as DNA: TGCGCCAGCAGCTTGGCCACCGGGTTGTACGAGCAGTACTTC. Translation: CASSLATGLYEQYF.

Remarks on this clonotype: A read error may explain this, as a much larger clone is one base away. CDR3 DNA sequence: TGTGCCAGCAGCTTAGTCCCCGGGCGGTCACGCCCTTACAATGGGCAGTTCTTC. This translates into CASSLVPGRSRPYNGQFF. The chain employs TRBV7-2 and TRBJ2-1; the D is unclear. Germline values: CDR1 SGHTA, CDR2 FQGNSA. The CDR3 extends over 18 amino acids.

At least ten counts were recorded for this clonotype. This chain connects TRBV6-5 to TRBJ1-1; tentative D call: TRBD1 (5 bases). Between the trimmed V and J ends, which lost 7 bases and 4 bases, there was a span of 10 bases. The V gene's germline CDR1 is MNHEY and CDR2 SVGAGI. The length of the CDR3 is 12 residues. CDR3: CASIDQGTEAFF. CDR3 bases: TGTGCCAGCATAGACCAGGGCACTGAAGCTTTCTTT.

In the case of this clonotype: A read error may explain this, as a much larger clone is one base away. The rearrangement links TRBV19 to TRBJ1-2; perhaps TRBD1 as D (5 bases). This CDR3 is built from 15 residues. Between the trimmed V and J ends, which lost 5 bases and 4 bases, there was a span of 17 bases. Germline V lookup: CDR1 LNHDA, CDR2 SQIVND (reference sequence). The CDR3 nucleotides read TGTGCCAGTAGTGTAACCGAGGGGTTGAGCTATGGCTACACCTTC. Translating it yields CASSVTEGLSYGYTF.

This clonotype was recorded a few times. The CDR3 bases are TGCGCCAGCAGCTCGAGGGAGGCGTGGGAGACCCAGTACTTC. This gives the protein CASSSREAWETQYF. The J gene is TRBJ2-7, the V gene TRBV5-1, with D perhaps matching TRBD2 (6 bases). TRBJ2-5 matches the DNA end more closely, so the J call is doubtful. CDR1 is SGHRS and CDR2 is YFSETQ in the germline V gene. The CDR3 sequence is 14 residues long.

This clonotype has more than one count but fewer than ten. CDR3 DNA: TGTGCCAGCAGCTCTAGCCTCCAAGAGACCCAGTACTTC. Translation: CASSSSLQETQYF. This chain connects TRBV7-9 to TRBJ2-5; weak D call: TRBD2 (5 bases). Germline V lookup: CDR1 SEHNR, CDR2 FQNEAQ (reference sequence). This CDR3 has 13 residues. Trimming removed 4 bases from V and 1 base from J, with 7 bases in between.

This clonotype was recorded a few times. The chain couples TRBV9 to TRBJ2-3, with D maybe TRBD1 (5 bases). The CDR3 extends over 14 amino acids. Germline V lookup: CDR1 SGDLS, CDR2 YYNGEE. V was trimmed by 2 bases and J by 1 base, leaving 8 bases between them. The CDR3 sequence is CASSVDMGTDTQYF. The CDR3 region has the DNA TGTGCCAGCAGCGTGGACATGGGCACAGATACGCAGTATTTT.